Presented here are 32 T cell receptor beta chains from one specimen sequenced in a study of vaccination and CD4 T cells after COVID-19 (dated by TCRdb to the early 2020s). Library preparation used PCR. The sequencer was an Illumina iSeq 100. TCRdb trimmed the raw reads at Q25, called clones with MiXCR and kept productive beta chains. Each CDR3 protein gets just one entry, which takes the most common genes and DNA from the rows behind it. A total of 15,000 to 20,000 distinct CDR3 sequences appear in this sample, over 45% of them only once. The ten top clones hold approximately 1.2% of the sample. Specimen: CD4+ T cells from blood, collected after SARS-CoV-2 vaccination. All receptors derive from a human donor who had recovered from COVID-19.

This clonotype was seen just once. The rearrangement uses TRBV9 and TRBJ2-3; no definite D call. The CDR3 has 14 amino acids. The germline V gene has CDR1 SGDLS and CDR2 YYNGEE. V shed 1 base and J shed 6 bases, with 12 bases lying between them. In DNA form, the CDR3 reads TGTGCCAGCAGCGTATTTCAGGCGGCGGATACGCAGTATTTT. Its protein product is CASSVFQAADTQYF.

J is TRBJ2-7 and V is TRBV20-1, with D unclear. CDR1 is DFQATT, CDR2 SNEGSKA, per germline (reference sequence). The CDR3 contains 12 residues. Trimming cost V 2 bases and J 2 bases, with 7 bases left between them. In DNA form, the CDR3 reads TGCAGTGCTAGACGGCAAGCCTACGAGCAGTACTTC. Translating it yields CSARRQAYEQYF.

V gene TRBV6-1 combines with J gene TRBJ2-3, with 8 bases aligning to TRBD2. The CDR3 is 14 amino acids. V trimming: 6 bases; J trimming: 4 bases; junction bases outside the gene matches: 6. From germline, CDR1 is MNHNS and CDR2 SASEGT. This CDR3 reads CASSPAGEADTQYF. The CDR3 DNA reads TGTGCCAGCAGCCCAGCGGGAGAAGCAGATACGCAGTATTTT.

In its sample, this clonotype was seen once. The genes are TRBV28 and TRBJ2-6; 8 nucleotides line up with TRBD1. The J segment lost 2 bases and the V segment lost 5 bases, leaving 14 bases of the junction unmatched. The CDR3 is 19 amino acids. The germline V gene encodes CDR1 MDHEN and CDR2 SYDVKM. CDR3 sequence (DNA): TGTGCCAGCAGTCCTCCCACTTGGGCAGGGGGCACTGGGGCCAACGTCCTGACTTTC. This encodes CASSPPTWAGGTGANVLTF. Variable domain in full (rest from reference TRBV28 and TRBJ2-6): DVKVTQSSRYLVKRTGEKVFLECVQDMDHENMFWYRQDPGLGLRLIYFSYDVKMKEKGDIPEGYSVSREKKERFSLILESASTNQTSMYLCASSPPTWAGGTGANVLTFGAGSRLTVL.

The chain has TRBV23-1 and TRBJ2-7; no firm D call. TRBV23-1 is an open reading frame, and its role is uncertain. The CDR3 extends over 19 amino acids. Deletions cut 1 base from V and 4 bases from J, with 26 bases between. The CDR3 here is CASSQYSTMTADEWYEQYF. For the CDR3, the DNA is TGCGCCAGCAGTCAATATTCAACCATGACGGCTGACGAATGGTACGAGCAGTACTTC.

This clonotype was observed a few times. The chain combines TRBV7-2 with TRBJ1-6; 10 positions match TRBD1. This CDR3 region has 17 residues. The ends lost 6 bases at V and 5 bases at J; junction bases unmatched: 10. CDR1 and CDR2 from the germline V gene are SGHTA and FQGNSA. CDR3 DNA sequence: TGTGCCAGCAGATCCCGACAGGGGGCCTTTAATAATTCACCCCTCCACTTT. Protein product: CASRSRQGAFNNSPLHF.

This clonotype came up a few times. The rearrangement joins TRBV19 to TRBJ1-2; D uncertain. In germline, CDR1 is LNHDA, CDR2 SQIVND (reference sequence). CDR3 length equals 13 residues. Trimming cost V 7 bases and J 6 bases, with 15 bases left between them. The CDR3 DNA sequence: TGTGCCAGTAAGGAGGCGACTTCCGATGGCTACACCTTC. Its translation: CASKEATSDGYTF.

This clonotype was picked up a small number of times. CDR3 region: CASSYDREATQYF. CDR3 DNA: TGTGCCAGCAGTTACGACAGGGAGGCTACGCAGTATTTT. This chain links TRBV27 with TRBJ2-3, with D possibly being TRBD1 (7 bases). Germline assignment: CDR1 MNHEY and CDR2 SMNVEV (reference sequence). The CDR3 is made up of 13 amino acids. V was shortened by 4 bases and J by 8 bases, with 13 bases between the two germline ends.

In its sample, this clonotype was seen a few times. The chain combines TRBV6-1 with TRBJ2-5; TRBD1 aligns across 8 bases. The germline gives CDR1 MNHNS, CDR2 SASEGT. With 6 bases clipped from V and 4 bases from J, the junction kept 4 bases outside the gene matches. The CDR3 length is 13 residues. CDR3 coding DNA: TGTGCCAGCAGGAGGACAGGGTTAGAGACCCAGTACTTC. Its protein is CASRRTGLETQYF.

This chain connects TRBV30 to TRBJ1-1, with D maybe TRBD1 (5 bases). Germline V gene lookup returns CDR1 GTSNPN and CDR2 SVGIG (reference sequence). This CDR3 comprises 14 residues. V lost 0 bases and J lost 4, with 12 bases in between. CDR3 coding DNA: TGTGCCTGGAGTGTTTGGGGACTGAGCACTGAAGCTTTCTTT. Protein sequence: CAWSVWGLSTEAFF.

This clonotype was counted a few times. V is TRBV15 and J is TRBJ2-7, with D possibly matching TRBD2 (5 bases). The CDR3 sequence is 15 residues long. CDR1 is LNHNV and CDR2 is YYDKDF in the germline V gene (reference sequence). Trimming removed 2 bases from V and 5 bases from J, with 16 bases in between. CDR3: CATSRSPGEEDEQYF. CDR3 nucleotide sequence: TGTGCCACCAGCAGAAGCCCCGGCGAGGAGGACGAGCAGTACTTC.

The gene calls are TRBV2 and TRBJ2-2, with no clear D. Trimming took off 4 bases at V and 6 bases at J, with 9 bases between the two ends. Germline CDR1 reads SNHLY; CDR2 reads FYNNEI. The CDR3 has 13 residues. DNA of the CDR3: TGTGCCAGCAGTGTAGAGTCGTCCGGGGAGCTGTTTTTT. The encoded protein is CASSVESSGELFF. Based on the CDR3 plus reference TRBV2 and TRBJ2-2, the full variable domain is EPEVTQTPSHQVTQMGQEVILRCVPISNHLYFYWYRQILGQKVEFLVSFYNNEISEKSEIFDDQFSVERPDGSNFTLKIRSTKLEDSAMYFCASSVESSGELFFGEGSRLTVL.

This clonotype has a handful of counts. V gene TRBV15 combines with J gene TRBJ1-2; weak D call: TRBD1 (6 bases). CDR3 length: 15 amino acids. Trimming removed 4 bases from V and 1 base from J, with 13 bases in between. Germline lookup yields CDR1 LNHNV and CDR2 YYDKDF (reference sequence). The CDR3 spells CATSTQGPGNYGYTF. For the CDR3, the DNA is TGTGCCACCAGCACCCAGGGGCCCGGTAACTATGGCTACACCTTC.

CDR3 DNA sequence: TGTGCCACCACCACCGGGACTAATTCACCCCTCCACTTT. This sequence encodes CATTTGTNSPLHF. J is TRBJ1-6 and V is TRBV24-1; D might be TRBD1 (5 bases). V was clipped by 8 bases and J by 6 bases, with 10 bases between them. Germline V lookup: CDR1 KGHDR, CDR2 SFDVKD. CDR3 size: 13 residues.

The sample holds one count of this clonotype. V and J are TRBV4-1 and TRBJ2-1, with D perhaps TRBD1 (6 bases). The CDR3 is 14 residues long. The V gene's germline CDR1 is MGHRA and CDR2 YSYEKL. Trimming cost V 7 bases and J 7 bases, with 17 bases left between them. DNA of the CDR3: TGCGCCAGCACCACAACAGGGTCGAGAAATGAGCAGTTCTTC. Amino acid sequence: CASTTTGSRNEQFF.

This chain connects TRBV25-1 to TRBJ2-5; maybe TRBD1 (6 bases). The CDR3 sequence is 15 residues long. V lost 1 base to trimming and J lost 2 bases, with 11 bases between them. CDR1 is MGHDK, CDR2 SYGVNS, per germline. In DNA form, the CDR3 reads TGTGCCAGCAGTGAATCCGGACAGATTCAAGAGACCCAGTACTTC. Protein: CASSESGQIQETQYF. The full variable domain, in which reference TRBV25-1 and TRBJ2-5 provide the parts outside the CDR3, is EADIYQTPRYLVIGTGKKITLECSQTMGHDKMYWYQQDPGMELHLIHYSYGVNSTEKGDLSSESTVSRIRTEHFPLTLESARPSHTSQYLCASSESGQIQETQYFGPGTRLLVL.

This clonotype was recorded only once. CDR3 in DNA: TGTGCCAGCAGCTCACTAAGCCGATCAGCAGATACGCAGTATTTT. It specifies CASSSLSRSADTQYF. The chain couples TRBV7-9 to TRBJ2-3; D not resolved. Germline-derived CDR1 and CDR2 are SEHNR and FQNEAQ (reference sequence). Trimming took 4 bases from V and 4 from J, leaving 15 bases between them. The CDR3 runs 15 residues.

The rearrangement links TRBV20-1 to TRBJ1-1; 8 bases are a match to TRBD1. Per germline, CDR1 DFQATT and CDR2 SNEGSKA (reference sequence). This CDR3 is built from 17 residues. The ends lost 2 bases at V and 1 base at J; junction bases unmatched: 12. CDR3 residues: CSARSPWSGQENTEAFF. DNA of the CDR3: TGCAGTGCTAGATCACCTTGGTCGGGACAGGAGAACACTGAAGCTTTCTTT.

The chain uses TRBV27 and TRBJ2-2, with D tentatively TRBD1 or TRBD2 (5 bases each). Trimming took off 6 bases at V and 6 bases at J, with 14 bases between the two ends. The CDR3 contains 14 residues. Germline CDR1 is MNHEY and CDR2 is SMNVEV (reference sequence). CDR3 protein: CASRGMGVAGELFF. CDR3 nucleotide sequence: TGTGCCAGCAGGGGGATGGGGGTGGCCGGGGAGCTGTTTTTT.

This clonotype was seen only a few times. This chain links TRBV7-9 with TRBJ1-1; TRBD1 might be the D (6 bases). Germline assignment: CDR1 SEHNR and CDR2 FQNEAQ (reference sequence). This CDR3 region has 13 residues. V was clipped by 1 base and J by 8 bases, with 11 bases between them. The CDR3 coding sequence is TGTGCCAGCAGCTTAGAGGGGGGATTCGAAGCTTTCTTT. This gives the protein CASSLEGGFEAFF.

The gene calls are TRBV5-8 and TRBJ2-3; D is possibly TRBD1 or TRBD2 (6 bases each). This CDR3 contains 16 residues. Germline V gene data show CDR1 as SGHTS and CDR2 as YDEGEE. The V end was cut by 6 bases, the J end by 4 bases, with 21 bases between. The CDR3 bases are TGTGCCAGCATCCTACCCGGGGGCGGGTGGGCAGATACGCAGTATTTT. This gives the protein CASILPGGGWADTQYF.

This clonotype was seen a few times. The chain has TRBV7-9 and TRBJ2-2; 8 positions match TRBD2. Trimming took 5 bases from V and 9 from J; bases not matched to a gene: 8. CDR3 size: 14 residues. Germline V gene sequence: CDR1 SEHNR, CDR2 FQNEAQ (reference sequence). CDR3 DNA sequence: TGTGCCAGCAGCAGAGAGCGGGAGAGAAGGGAGCTGTTTTTT. It yields the protein CASSRERERRELFF.

The chain combines TRBV20-1 with TRBJ1-4; TRBD1 aligns across 8 bases. The CDR3 is 13 amino acids. Germline values: CDR1 DFQATT, CDR2 SNEGSKA (reference sequence). Trimming cost V 6 bases and J 5 bases; bases outside gene matches: 5. This chain's CDR3 is CSAADRENEKLFF. The CDR3 DNA reads as TGCAGTGCCGCGGACAGGGAGAATGAAAAACTGTTTTTT.

The V and J genes are TRBV15 and TRBJ1-6; the D is unclear. Trimming pared 4 bases from V and 7 bases from J, leaving 5 bases between. CDR3 size: 12 residues. Germline CDR1 and CDR2: LNHNV and YYDKDF (reference sequence). The chain's CDR3 is CATSNRNSPLHF. CDR3 nucleotides: TGTGCCACCAGCAATCGGAATTCACCCCTCCACTTT.

The rearrangement joins TRBV7-3 to TRBJ2-2; tentative D call: TRBD2 (6 bases). Per germline, CDR1 SGHTA and CDR2 FQGTGA. The CDR3 has 16 residues. The germline V and J ends were trimmed by 5 bases and 4 bases, with 17 bases remaining between them. CDR3 region: CASSPPGTSSTGELFF. In DNA, the CDR3 is TGTGCCAGCAGCCCACCCGGGACTTCCTCCACCGGGGAGCTGTTTTTT.

The chain joins TRBV20-1 to TRBJ2-3; possibly TRBD2 for D (6 bases). CDR3 length: 13 amino acids. The V gene lost 6 bases and the J gene lost 1 base, with 11 bases spanning the gap. Per germline, CDR1 DFQATT and CDR2 SNEGSKA (reference sequence). The CDR3 spells CSALLAGTDTQYF. CDR3 in DNA: TGCAGTGCCCTACTAGCAGGCACAGATACGCAGTATTTT.

The genes are TRBV12-3 or TRBV12-4 and TRBJ2-1; D gene uncertain. The CDR3 is 18 amino acids. V shed 2 bases and J shed 3 bases, with 20 bases lying between them. CDR3 nucleotide sequence: TGTGCCAGCAGTTTATACCACTCGGGTGGTACCTACTACAATGAGCAGTTCTTC. Translating gives CASSLYHSGGTYYNEQFF.

This clonotype was observed a handful of times. This chain connects TRBV6-1 to TRBJ2-1; 14 nucleotides agree with TRBD2. The CDR3 is 16 residues long. V trimming: 6 bases; J trimming: 3 bases; junction bases outside the gene matches: 4. Germline lookup yields CDR1 MNHNS and CDR2 SASEGT. The CDR3 is CASSGTSGRIYNEQFF. The CDR3 nucleotides are TGTGCCAGCAGCGGGACTAGCGGGAGAATCTACAATGAGCAGTTCTTC.

The rearrangement uses TRBV11-3 and TRBJ2-1; D could derive from TRBD1 or TRBD2 (5 bases each). Looked up from germline, CDR1 is SGHNT and CDR2 is YENEEA. Trimming took off 5 bases at V and 9 bases at J, with 17 bases between the two ends. The CDR3 runs 14 residues. The CDR3 region has the DNA TGTGCCAGCAGCGCCCGCCCGGGGACGGCTGAGCAGTTCTTC. It translates to CASSARPGTAEQFF.

CDR3 coding DNA: TGCGCCAGCAGCCTGTGGACGAGGAACACTGAAGCTTTCTTT. It specifies CASSLWTRNTEAFF. V is TRBV5-1 and J is TRBJ1-1; D remains unclear. CDR3 length: 14 amino acids. Trimming took 4 bases from V and 1 from J, leaving 11 bases between them. From germline, CDR1 is SGHRS and CDR2 YFSETQ.

This clonotype was seen only a few times. This chain joins TRBV7-9 and TRBJ1-1; the D gene is possibly TRBD1 (6 bases). CDR1 SEHNR and CDR2 FQNEAQ come from the germline V gene (reference sequence). V lost 1 base and J 2 bases, leaving 17 bases between the germline ends. The CDR3 loop spans 17 amino acids. The CDR3 coding sequence is TGTGCCAGCAGCTTAGACGGCATCAGGGGCGCCAACACTGAAGCTTTCTTT. This translates into CASSLDGIRGANTEAFF.

The chain has TRBV28 and TRBJ1-1; unclear D gene. Germline assignment: CDR1 MDHEN and CDR2 SYDVKM. The CDR3 spans 14 residues. Trimming removed 3 bases from V and 1 base from J, with 9 bases in between. CDR3 DNA: TGTGCCAGCAGTTTCCGGGTCGGGAACACTGAAGCTTTCTTT. Amino acid sequence: CASSFRVGNTEAFF.